This T cell receptor (beta chain) is drawn from a study of blood T cells in healthy people across ages. About this clonotype: This may be a read error: a much more frequent sequence differs by one nucleotide.

A J-beta primer mix and a sample-barcoded 5' primer were used in a second PCR of about 7 to 12 cycles. TCRdb fed the 5' RACE reads into MiXCR, producing one record per CDR3 protein. The sample carries around 500,000 distinct CDR3 sequences, approximately 26% recorded once. The CDR3 is 15 residues long. Germline V lookup: CDR1 SGHTS, CDR2 YDEGEE. Trimming pared 4 bases from V and 0 bases from J, leaving 8 bases between. This sample was also put to use in a study of T cells of mothers and their children. Turning to that study: For the second PCR, the M1S primer put in sample barcodes and 2-4 random nucleotides.

J is TRBJ2-6 and V is TRBV5-8; D call uncertain. This receptor was taken from a boy under 10 years old in good health. The sequenced sample consisted of blood. CDR3 coding DNA: TGTGCCAGCAGCGCTGTTCTCTCTGGGGCCAACGTCCTGACTTTC. It codes for CASSAVLSGANVLTF.